The 17 T cell receptor beta chains given below trace back to one sample, sequenced in a study of radiotherapy plus CTLA-4 blockade in lung cancer. TCRdb keeps only in-frame clones here, not all; method: immunoSEQ multiplex PCR. The sample includes about 110,000 clones, about 85% of them seen just once. The sample was peripheral blood, taken from a patient treated with radiotherapy plus ipilimumab. The source of these receptors is a human donor with non-small cell lung cancer that progressed on radiotherapy plus ipilimumab. Some clones in this sample may be carry-over from other donors' samples.

V usage is TRBV21-1 and J usage is TRBJ1-5; the table's D call, TRBD1, has no DNA check behind it. TRBV21-1 is a recognized pseudogene. CDR3 size: 13 residues. The CDR3 sequence: CASRYREYQPQHF. As DNA, the CDR3 is TGTGCCAGCCGATACAGGGAATATCAGCCCCAGCATTTT.

This clone was recorded a few times. The rearrangement joins TRBV4-2 to TRBJ1-6; D unclear. In germline, CDR1 is LGHNA, CDR2 YNFKEQ. Between the trimmed V and J ends, which lost 5 bases and 0 bases, there was a span of 11 bases. The CDR3 runs 16 residues. CDR3 sequence reads: CASSVARSSYNSPLHF. For the CDR3, the DNA is TGTGCCAGCAGCGTAGCCCGGAGCTCCTATAATTCACCCCTCCACTTT.

The genes are TRBV5-1 and TRBJ1-4; no definite D call. The CDR3 is made up of 15 amino acids. V lost 3 bases, J lost 8 bases, and 17 bases lay in between. The germline V gene encodes CDR1 SGHRS and CDR2 YFSETQ. The CDR3 region is CASSWAGSGEEKLFF. In DNA, the CDR3 is TGCGCCAGCAGCTGGGCGGGGAGTGGCGAGGAAAAACTGTTTTTT.

The chain is built from TRBV5-1 and TRBJ1-5; D perhaps matches TRBD1 (5 bases). The CDR3 extends over 13 amino acids. The V end lost 7 bases, the J end lost 4 bases, and 12 bases lay between the germline ends. Germline V lookup: CDR1 SGHRS, CDR2 YFSETQ. DNA of the CDR3: TGCGCCAGCCGCGACAGTGAGAATCAGCCCCAGCATTTT. The encoded protein is CASRDSENQPQHF.

The gene calls are TRBV6-5 and TRBJ1-2; TRBD1 matches 9 bases. Germline-derived CDR1 and CDR2 are MNHEY and SVGAGI. The CDR3 has 15 residues. The V segment lost 7 bases and the J segment 3 bases; nucleotides outside the gene matches: 9. The CDR3 DNA follows: TGTGCCAGCAAAGATTCGACAGGGGGACACTATGGCTACACCTTC. This encodes CASKDSTGGHYGYTF.

V gene TRBV7-2 combines with J gene TRBJ2-5; TRBD1 is a possible D gene (5 bases). The end of the DNA aligns better with TRBJ2-7, so the J call may be wrong. The CDR3 spans 15 residues. CDR1 and CDR2 from the germline V gene are SGHTA and FQGNSA. This chain's CDR3 is CASSLNGQGLYEQYF. The CDR3 DNA reads TGTGCCAGCAGCTTAAACGGACAAGGCTTATACGAGCAGTACTTC.

This sequence joins TRBV9 and TRBJ2-7, with TRBD1 matching over 9 bases. Germline lookup yields CDR1 SGDLS and CDR2 YYNGEE. The V gene end was trimmed by 4 bases and the J gene end by 7 bases; junction bases not matched to a gene: 12. The CDR3 runs to 15 residues. CDR3: CASSLLGDRAEEQYF. CDR3 in DNA: TGTGCCAGCAGCCTTCTAGGGGACAGGGCGGAGGAGCAGTACTTC.

This sequence joins TRBV20-1 and TRBJ2-4, with D unresolved. CDR1 and CDR2 (germline): DFQATT, SNEGSKA (reference sequence). With 5 bases removed from V and 7 bases from J, the gap between germline ends came to 6 bases. This CDR3 contains 10 residues. CDR3 sequence reads: CSASTNIQYF. The CDR3 coding sequence is TGCAGTGCTTCCACCAACATTCAGTACTTC.

V usage is TRBV5-4 and J usage is TRBJ1-1, with TRBD1 identical over 7 bases. Germline lookup yields CDR1 SGHNT and CDR2 YYREEE (reference sequence). V shed 3 bases, J shed 5 bases, and the junction held 13 bases outside the gene matches. This CDR3 has 16 residues. The CDR3 loop reads CASSSGVNRGSTEAFF. The DNA of the CDR3 is TGTGCCAGCAGCTCTGGCGTAAACAGGGGAAGTACTGAAGCTTTCTTT.

The genes are TRBV5-1 and TRBJ2-7, with 10 nucleotides matching TRBD2. V lost 0 bases and J lost 2; bases outside the gene matches: 8. Germline CDR1 reads SGHRS; CDR2 reads YFSETQ. The CDR3 is made up of 17 amino acids. The CDR3 loop reads CASSLGLAGGGTYEQYF. In DNA, the CDR3 is TGCGCCAGCAGCTTGGGGTTAGCGGGGGGCGGGACCTACGAGCAGTACTTC.

This chain uses TRBV5-4 with TRBJ2-3; 7 nucleotides align to TRBD2. CDR1 and CDR2 (germline): SGHNT, YYREEE (reference sequence). The CDR3 sequence is 16 residues long. After removal of 2 bases from V and 2 bases from J, the junction contained 8 bases not matched to a gene. The CDR3 region is CASSLRRGEVTDTQYF. CDR3 nucleotide sequence: TGTGCCAGCAGCTTACGACGGGGGGAGGTCACAGATACGCAGTATTTT.

The rearrangement joins TRBV7-8 to TRBJ2-7; the D gene is possibly TRBD2 (5 bases). The CDR3 has 13 amino acids. CDR1 is SGHVS, CDR2 FQNEAQ, per germline. V lost 3 bases, J lost 3 bases, and 9 bases lay in between. CDR3 sequence (DNA): TGTGCCAGCAGCTTGTGGGGAGACTACGAGCAGTACTTC. It is translated as CASSLWGDYEQYF.

This chain links TRBV5-6 with TRBJ2-1, with D perhaps matching TRBD2 (5 bases). The CDR3 is 15 amino acids. Germline V lookup: CDR1 SGHDT, CDR2 YYEEEE. Trimming removed 4 bases from V and 3 bases from J, with 14 bases in between. CDR3 nucleotide sequence: TGTGCCAGCAGCAGCGGCCCGGGGATCTACAATGAGCAGTTCTTC. Its translation: CASSSGPGIYNEQFF.

The chain employs TRBV7-2 and TRBJ1-2; D might be TRBD1 (5 bases). With 1 base removed from V and 4 bases from J, the gap between germline ends came to 10 bases. Per the germline V gene, CDR1 is SGHTA and CDR2 is FQGNSA. The CDR3 sequence is 14 residues long. The CDR3 coding sequence is TGTGCCAGCAGCTTAGGGGGCCGTATCTATGGCTACACCTTC. Translating gives CASSLGGRIYGYTF. Full variable domain (rest looked up from reference TRBV7-2 and TRBJ1-2): GAGVSQSPSNKVTEKGKDVELRCDPISGHTALYWYRQSLGQGLEFLIYFQGNSAPDKSGLPSDRFSAERTGGSVSTLTIQRTQQEDSAVYLCASSLGGRIYGYTFGSGTRLTVV.

The CDR3 coding sequence is TGCAGCGTCAGATGGGGGGCACAATACGAGCAGTACTTC. Protein: CSVRWGAQYEQYF. The chain recombines TRBV29-1 with TRBJ2-7; either TRBD1 or TRBD2 may fit D (6 bases each). Germline CDR1 reads SQVTM; CDR2 reads ANQGSEA. The CDR3 loop spans 13 amino acids. Between the trimmed V and J ends, which lost 6 bases and 4 bases, there was a span of 16 bases.

The rearrangement uses TRBV27 and TRBJ1-5; TRBD1 is a possible D gene (5 bases). This CDR3 has 14 amino acids. Trimming removed 2 bases at V and 7 bases at J, with 12 bases between. CDR1 and CDR2 (germline): MNHEY, SMNVEV (reference sequence). CDR3 loop: CASSLSAGLQPQHF. CDR3 sequence (DNA): TGTGCCAGCAGTTTAAGCGCAGGGTTGCAGCCCCAGCATTTT.

The chain joins TRBV10-3 to TRBJ1-1; no definite D call. This CDR3 region has 13 residues. In germline, CDR1 is ENHRY, CDR2 SYGVKD. The V end lost 0 bases, the J end lost 0 bases, and 2 bases lay between the germline ends. CDR3 DNA: TGTGCCATCAGTGAGTCGGTGAACACTGAAGCTTTCTTT. Translation gives CAISESVNTEAFF.